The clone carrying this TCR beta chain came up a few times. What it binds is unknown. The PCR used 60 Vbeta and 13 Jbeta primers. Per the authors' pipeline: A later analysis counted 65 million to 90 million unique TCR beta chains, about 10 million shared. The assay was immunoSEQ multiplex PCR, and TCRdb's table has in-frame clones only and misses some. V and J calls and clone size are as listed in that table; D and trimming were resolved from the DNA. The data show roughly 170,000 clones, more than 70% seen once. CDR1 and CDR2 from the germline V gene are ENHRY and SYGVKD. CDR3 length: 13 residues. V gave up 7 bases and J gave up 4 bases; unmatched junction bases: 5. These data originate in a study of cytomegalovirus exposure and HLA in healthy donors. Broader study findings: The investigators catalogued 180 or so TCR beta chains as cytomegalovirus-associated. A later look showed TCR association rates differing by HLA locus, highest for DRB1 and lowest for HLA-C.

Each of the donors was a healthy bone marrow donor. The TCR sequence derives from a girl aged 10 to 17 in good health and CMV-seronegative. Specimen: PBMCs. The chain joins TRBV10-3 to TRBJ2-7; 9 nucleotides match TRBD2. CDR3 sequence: CAIKEGLAYEQYF. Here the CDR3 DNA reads TGTGCCATCAAAGAGGGACTAGCTTACGAGCAGTACTTC.